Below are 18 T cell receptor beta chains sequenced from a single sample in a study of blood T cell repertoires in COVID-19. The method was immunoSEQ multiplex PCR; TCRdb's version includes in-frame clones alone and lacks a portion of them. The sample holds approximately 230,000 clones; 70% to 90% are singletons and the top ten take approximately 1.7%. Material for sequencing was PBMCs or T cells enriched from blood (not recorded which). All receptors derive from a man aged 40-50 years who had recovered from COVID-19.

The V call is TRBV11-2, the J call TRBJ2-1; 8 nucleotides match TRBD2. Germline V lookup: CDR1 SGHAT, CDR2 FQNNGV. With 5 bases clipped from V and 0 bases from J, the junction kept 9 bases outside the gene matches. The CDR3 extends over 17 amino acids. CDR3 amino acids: CASSHAERGSSYNEQFF. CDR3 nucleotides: TGTGCCAGCAGCCACGCGGAGCGGGGGAGCTCCTACAATGAGCAGTTCTTC.

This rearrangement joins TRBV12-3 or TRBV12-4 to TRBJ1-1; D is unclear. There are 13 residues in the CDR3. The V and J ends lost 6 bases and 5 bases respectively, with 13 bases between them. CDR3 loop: CASSFDPRTEAFF. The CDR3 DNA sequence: TGTGCCAGCAGCTTTGACCCTAGGACTGAAGCTTTCTTT.

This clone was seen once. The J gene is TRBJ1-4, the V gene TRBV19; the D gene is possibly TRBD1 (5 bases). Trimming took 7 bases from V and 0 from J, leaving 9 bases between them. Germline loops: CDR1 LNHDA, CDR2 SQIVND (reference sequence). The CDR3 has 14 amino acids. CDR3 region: CASTRAATNEKLFF. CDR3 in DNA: TGTGCCAGTACCAGGGCCGCAACTAATGAAAAACTGTTTTTT.

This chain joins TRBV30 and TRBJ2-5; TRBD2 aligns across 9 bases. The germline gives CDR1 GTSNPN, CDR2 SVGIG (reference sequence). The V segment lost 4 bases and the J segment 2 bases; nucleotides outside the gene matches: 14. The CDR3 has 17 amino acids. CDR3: CAWTATHGLAKQETQYF. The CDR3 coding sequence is TGTGCCTGGACAGCAACCCACGGACTAGCGAAACAAGAGACCCAGTACTTC.

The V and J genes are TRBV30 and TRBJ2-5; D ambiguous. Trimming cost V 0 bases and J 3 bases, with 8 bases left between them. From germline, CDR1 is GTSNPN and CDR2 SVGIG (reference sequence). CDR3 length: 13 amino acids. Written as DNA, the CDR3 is TGTGCCTGGAGTGTAGGTCAGGAAGAGACCCAGTACTTC. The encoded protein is CAWSVGQEETQYF.

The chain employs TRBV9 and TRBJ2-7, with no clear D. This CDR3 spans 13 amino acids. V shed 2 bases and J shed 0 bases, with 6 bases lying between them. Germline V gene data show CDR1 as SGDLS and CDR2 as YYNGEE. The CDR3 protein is CASSVANSYEQYF. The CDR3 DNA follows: TGTGCCAGCAGCGTCGCGAACTCCTACGAGCAGTACTTC. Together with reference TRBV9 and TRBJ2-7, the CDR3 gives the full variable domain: DSGVTQTPKHLITATGQRVTLRCSPRSGDLSVYWYQQSLDQGLQFLIQYYNGEERAKGNILERFSAQQFPDLHSELNLSSLELGDSALYFCASSVANSYEQYFGPGTRLTVT.

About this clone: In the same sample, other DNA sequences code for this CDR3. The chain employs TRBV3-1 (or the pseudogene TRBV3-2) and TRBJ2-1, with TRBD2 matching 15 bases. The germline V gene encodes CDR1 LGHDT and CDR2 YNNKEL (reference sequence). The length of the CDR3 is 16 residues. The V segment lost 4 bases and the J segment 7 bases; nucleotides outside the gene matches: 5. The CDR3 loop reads CASSPGLAGGRNEQFF. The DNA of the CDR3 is TGTGCCAGCAGCCCGGGACTAGCGGGAGGTAGGAATGAGCAGTTCTTC.

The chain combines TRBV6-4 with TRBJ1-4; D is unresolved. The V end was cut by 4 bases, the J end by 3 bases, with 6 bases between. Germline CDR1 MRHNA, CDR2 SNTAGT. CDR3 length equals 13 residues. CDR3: CASSARPNEKLFF. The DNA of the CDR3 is TGTGCCAGCAGTGCTAGGCCTAATGAAAAACTGTTTTTT.

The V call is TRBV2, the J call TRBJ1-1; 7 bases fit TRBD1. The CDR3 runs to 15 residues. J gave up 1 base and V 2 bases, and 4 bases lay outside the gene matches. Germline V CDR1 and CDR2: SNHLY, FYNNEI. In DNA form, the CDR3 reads TGTGCCAGCAGTGAAATGGGGACAGAGAACACTGAAGCTTTCTTT. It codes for CASSEMGTENTEAFF. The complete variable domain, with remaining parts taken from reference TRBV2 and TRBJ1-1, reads EPEVTQTPSHQVTQMGQEVILRCVPISNHLYFYWYRQILGQKVEFLVSFYNNEISEKSEIFDDQFSVERPDGSNFTLKIRSTKLEDSAMYFCASSEMGTENTEAFFGQGTRLTVV.

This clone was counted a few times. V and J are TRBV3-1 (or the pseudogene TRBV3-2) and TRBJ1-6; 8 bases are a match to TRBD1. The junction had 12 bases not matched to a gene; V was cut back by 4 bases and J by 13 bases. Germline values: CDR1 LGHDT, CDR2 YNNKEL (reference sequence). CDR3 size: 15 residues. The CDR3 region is CASSPRGPNKGPLHF. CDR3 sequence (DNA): TGTGCCAGCAGCCCCAGGGGGCCTAATAAAGGGCCCCTCCACTTT.

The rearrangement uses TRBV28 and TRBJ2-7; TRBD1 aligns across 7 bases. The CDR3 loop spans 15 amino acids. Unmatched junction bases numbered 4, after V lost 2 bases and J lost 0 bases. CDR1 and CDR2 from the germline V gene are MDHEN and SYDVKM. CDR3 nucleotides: TGTGCCAGCAGTTTAGGACAGGAGCCCTCCTACGAGCAGTACTTC. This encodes CASSLGQEPSYEQYF.

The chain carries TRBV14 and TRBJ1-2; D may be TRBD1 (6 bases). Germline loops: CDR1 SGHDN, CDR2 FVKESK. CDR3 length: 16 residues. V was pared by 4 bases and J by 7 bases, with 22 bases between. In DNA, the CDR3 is TGTGCCAGCAGCCTTGGCGGGGGCGCTTATTTAGGTGGCTACACCTTC. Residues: CASSLGGGAYLGGYTF.

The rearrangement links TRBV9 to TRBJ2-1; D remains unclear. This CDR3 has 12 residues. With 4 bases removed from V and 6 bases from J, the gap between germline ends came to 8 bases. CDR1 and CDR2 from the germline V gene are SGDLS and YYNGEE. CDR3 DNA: TGTGCCAGCAGCCCCCCTCGCAATGAGCAGTTCTTC. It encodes CASSPPRNEQFF.

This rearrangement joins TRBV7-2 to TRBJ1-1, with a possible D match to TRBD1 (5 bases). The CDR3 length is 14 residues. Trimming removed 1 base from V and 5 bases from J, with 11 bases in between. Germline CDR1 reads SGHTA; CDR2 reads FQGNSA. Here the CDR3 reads CASSLGGGLTEAFF. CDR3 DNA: TGTGCCAGCAGCTTAGGTGGGGGGTTGACTGAAGCTTTCTTT.

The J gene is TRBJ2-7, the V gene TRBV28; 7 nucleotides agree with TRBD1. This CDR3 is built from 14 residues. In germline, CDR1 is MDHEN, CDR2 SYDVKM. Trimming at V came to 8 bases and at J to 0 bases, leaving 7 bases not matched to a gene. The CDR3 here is CASPRTGSSYEQYF. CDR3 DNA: TGTGCCAGCCCGAGGACAGGAAGCTCCTACGAGCAGTACTTC.

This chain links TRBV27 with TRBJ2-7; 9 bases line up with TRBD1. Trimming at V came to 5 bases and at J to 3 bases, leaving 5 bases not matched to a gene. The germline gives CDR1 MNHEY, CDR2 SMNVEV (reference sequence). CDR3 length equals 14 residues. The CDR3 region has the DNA TGTGCCAGCAGTGGGACAGGGCTATTCTACGAGCAGTACTTC. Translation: CASSGTGLFYEQYF.

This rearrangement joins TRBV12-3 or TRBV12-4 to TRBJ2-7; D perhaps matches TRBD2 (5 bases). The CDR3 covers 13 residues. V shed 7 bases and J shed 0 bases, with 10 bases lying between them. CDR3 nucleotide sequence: TGTGCCAGCAATAGGGAGTTCTCCTACGAGCAGTACTTC. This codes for CASNREFSYEQYF.

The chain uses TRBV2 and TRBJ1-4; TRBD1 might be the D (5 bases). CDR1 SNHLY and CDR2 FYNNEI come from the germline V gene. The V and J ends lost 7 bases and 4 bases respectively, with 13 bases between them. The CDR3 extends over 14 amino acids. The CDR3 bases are TGTGCCAGCATTAGTCAGGGTGGTAATGAAAAACTGTTTTTT. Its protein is CASISQGGNEKLFF.